Presented here are 8 T cell receptor beta chains from one specimen sequenced in a study of blood T cell repertoires in COVID-19. Profiling relied on immunoSEQ multiplex PCR, and the TCRdb table lists in-frame clones only, not all of them. In the table there are around 80,000 clones, roughly 82% of which are singletons. Sequencing input: peripheral blood. The source of these receptors is a man between 60 and 70 years old with acute or convalescent COVID-19.

The chain carries TRBV6-2 or TRBV6-3 and TRBJ1-1; no firm D call. Trimming removed 6 bases from V and 8 bases from J, with 7 bases in between. CDR1 and CDR2 (germline): MNHEY, SVGEGT. CDR3 length: 10 amino acids. CDR3 coding DNA: TGTGCCAGCAGCCCCGGGGAAGCTTTCTTT. Protein product: CASSPGEAFF.

This clone was detected only a few times. The chain uses TRBV3-1 (or the pseudogene TRBV3-2) and TRBJ2-5; possibly TRBD1 for D (5 bases). The V end was cut by 6 bases, the J end by 1 base, with 12 bases between. The CDR3 consists of 14 residues. The germline gives CDR1 LGHDT, CDR2 YNNKEL (reference sequence). The CDR3 here is CASSDLGVQETQYF. The CDR3 DNA follows: TGTGCCAGCAGTGACCTAGGGGTCCAAGAGACCCAGTACTTC.

The chain recombines TRBV6-2 or TRBV6-3 with TRBJ1-5; D is perhaps TRBD1 (5 bases). The CDR3 sequence is 16 residues long. Germline CDR1 reads MNHEY; CDR2 reads SVGEGT. Trimming shortened V by 3 bases and J by 2 bases, and 14 bases separated the two germline ends. CDR3 in DNA: TGTGCCAGCAGTTATGGAGGGGAGAGAGGCAATCAGCCCCAGCATTTT. Its protein is CASSYGGERGNQPQHF.

The J gene is TRBJ1-6, the V gene TRBV28, with TRBD1 matching over 10 bases. This CDR3 has 14 amino acids. The trim removed 6 bases at V and 8 bases at J, leaving 4 bases unmatched. Germline values: CDR1 MDHEN, CDR2 SYDVKM. The CDR3 is CASRTGTGDSPLHF. The CDR3 coding sequence is TGTGCCAGCAGAACCGGGACAGGGGATTCACCCCTCCACTTT.

CDR3 sequence: CASSQEASGFYNEQFF. CDR3 in DNA: TGTGCCAGCAGCCAAGAAGCTAGCGGTTTCTACAATGAGCAGTTCTTC. This chain connects TRBV3-1 (or the pseudogene TRBV3-2) to TRBJ2-1; TRBD2 matches at 7 bases. This CDR3 is built from 16 residues. Germline V gene data show CDR1 as LGHDT and CDR2 as YNNKEL (reference sequence). V was clipped by 0 bases and J by 3 bases; unmatched bases: 5.

The V gene is TRBV7-2, the J gene TRBJ1-5; 7 positions match TRBD1. This CDR3 is built from 16 residues. V gave up 0 bases and J gave up 4 bases; unmatched junction bases: 6. Germline V gene data show CDR1 as SGHTA and CDR2 as FQGNSA. This CDR3 is CASSLAPTGQNQPQHF. The CDR3 DNA is TGTGCCAGCAGCTTAGCTCCGACAGGGCAAAATCAGCCCCAGCATTTT.

This chain connects TRBV5-4 to TRBJ1-1; possible D gene TRBD1, 6 bases. Trimming stripped 0 bases from V and 3 bases from J, with 12 bases between. From germline, CDR1 is SGHNT and CDR2 YYREEE (reference sequence). The CDR3 has 15 amino acids. The CDR3 bases are TGTGCCAGCAGCTTGGAAAGGGGGATGTACACTGAAGCTTTCTTT. Amino acid sequence: CASSLERGMYTEAFF.

The V gene is TRBV12-3 or TRBV12-4, the J gene TRBJ2-1; tentative D call: TRBD2 (5 bases). V lost 5 bases and J 7 bases, leaving 9 bases between the germline ends. The length of the CDR3 is 12 residues. The CDR3 DNA reads as TGTGCCAGCAGTATTACGGGGAATGAGCAGTTCTTC. It is translated as CASSITGNEQFF.